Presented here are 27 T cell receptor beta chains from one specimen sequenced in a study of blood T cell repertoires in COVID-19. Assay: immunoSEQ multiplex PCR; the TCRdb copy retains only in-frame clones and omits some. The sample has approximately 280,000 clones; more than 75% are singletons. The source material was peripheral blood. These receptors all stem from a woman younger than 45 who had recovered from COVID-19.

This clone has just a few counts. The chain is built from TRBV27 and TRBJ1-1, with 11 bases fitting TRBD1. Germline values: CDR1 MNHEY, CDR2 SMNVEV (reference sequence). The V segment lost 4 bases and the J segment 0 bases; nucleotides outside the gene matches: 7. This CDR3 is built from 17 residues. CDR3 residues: CASSSLGQGVMNTEAFF. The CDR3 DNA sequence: TGTGCCAGCAGTTCACTGGGACAGGGGGTTATGAACACTGAAGCTTTCTTT.

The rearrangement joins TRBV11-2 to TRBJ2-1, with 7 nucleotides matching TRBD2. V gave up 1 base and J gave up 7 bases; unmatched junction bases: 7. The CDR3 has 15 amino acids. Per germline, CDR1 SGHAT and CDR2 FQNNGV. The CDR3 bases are TGTGCCAGCAGCTTAGCAGAGCGGGAAATTAATGAGCAGTTCTTC. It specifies CASSLAEREINEQFF.

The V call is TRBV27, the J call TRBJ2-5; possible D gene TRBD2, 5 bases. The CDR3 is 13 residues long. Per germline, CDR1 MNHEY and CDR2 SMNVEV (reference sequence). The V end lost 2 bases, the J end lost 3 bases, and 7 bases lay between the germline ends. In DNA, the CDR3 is TGTGCCAGCAGTTTAACCGGGAAAGAGACCCAGTACTTC. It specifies CASSLTGKETQYF.

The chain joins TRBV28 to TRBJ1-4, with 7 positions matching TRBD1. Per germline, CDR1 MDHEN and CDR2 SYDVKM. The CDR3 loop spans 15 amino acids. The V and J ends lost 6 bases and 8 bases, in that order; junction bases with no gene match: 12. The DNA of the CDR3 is TGTGCCAGCAGGCCCTACCTAGACAGGGCCGAAAAACTGTTTTTT. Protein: CASRPYLDRAEKLFF. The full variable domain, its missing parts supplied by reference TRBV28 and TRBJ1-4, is DVKVTQSSRYLVKRTGEKVFLECVQDMDHENMFWYRQDPGLGLRLIYFSYDVKMKEKGDIPEGYSVSREKKERFSLILESASTNQTSMYLCASRPYLDRAEKLFFGSGTQLSVL.

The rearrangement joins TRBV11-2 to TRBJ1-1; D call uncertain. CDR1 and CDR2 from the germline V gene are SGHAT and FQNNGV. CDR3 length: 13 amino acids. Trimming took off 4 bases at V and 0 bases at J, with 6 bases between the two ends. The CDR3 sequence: CASSSQMNTEAFF. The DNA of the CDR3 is TGTGCCAGCAGCTCCCAGATGAACACTGAAGCTTTCTTT.

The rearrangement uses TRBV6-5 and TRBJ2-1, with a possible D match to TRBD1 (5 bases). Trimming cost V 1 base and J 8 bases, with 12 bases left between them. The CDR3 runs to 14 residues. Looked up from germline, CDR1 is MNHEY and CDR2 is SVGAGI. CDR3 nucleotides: TGTGCCAGCAGTTACTTCTCAGGGCAGGATGAGCAGTTCTTC. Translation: CASSYFSGQDEQFF.

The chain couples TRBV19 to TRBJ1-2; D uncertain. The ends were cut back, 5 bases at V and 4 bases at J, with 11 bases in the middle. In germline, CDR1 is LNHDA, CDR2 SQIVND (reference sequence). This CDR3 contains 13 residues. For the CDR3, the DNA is TGTGCCAGTAGTGAGCCAGAGGGCTATGGCTACACCTTC. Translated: CASSEPEGYGYTF.

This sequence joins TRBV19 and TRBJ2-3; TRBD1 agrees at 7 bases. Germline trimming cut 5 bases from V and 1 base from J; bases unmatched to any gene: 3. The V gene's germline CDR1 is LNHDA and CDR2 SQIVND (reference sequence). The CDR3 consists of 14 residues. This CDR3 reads CASSPGQGTDTQYF. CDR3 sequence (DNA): TGTGCCAGTAGTCCCGGACAGGGCACAGATACGCAGTATTTT.

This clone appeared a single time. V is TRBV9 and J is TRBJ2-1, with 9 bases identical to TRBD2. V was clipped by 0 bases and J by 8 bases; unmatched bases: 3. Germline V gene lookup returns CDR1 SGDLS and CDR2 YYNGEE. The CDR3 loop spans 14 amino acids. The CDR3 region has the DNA TGTGCCAGCAGCGTAGAGGGACTAGCCGATGAGCAGTTCTTC. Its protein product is CASSVEGLADEQFF.

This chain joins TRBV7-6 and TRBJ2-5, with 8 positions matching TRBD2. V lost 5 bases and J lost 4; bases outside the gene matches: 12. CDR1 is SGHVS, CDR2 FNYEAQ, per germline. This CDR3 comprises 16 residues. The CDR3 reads CASSRGVAGPVETQYF. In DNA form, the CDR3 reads TGTGCCAGCAGCCGGGGGGTAGCGGGGCCTGTAGAGACCCAGTACTTC.

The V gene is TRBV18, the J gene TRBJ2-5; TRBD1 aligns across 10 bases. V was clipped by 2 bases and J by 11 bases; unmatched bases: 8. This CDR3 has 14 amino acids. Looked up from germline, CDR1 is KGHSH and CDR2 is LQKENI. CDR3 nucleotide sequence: TGTGCCAGCTCACCAGCGGACAGGGGGTCAAGACAGTACTTC. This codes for CASSPADRGSRQYF.

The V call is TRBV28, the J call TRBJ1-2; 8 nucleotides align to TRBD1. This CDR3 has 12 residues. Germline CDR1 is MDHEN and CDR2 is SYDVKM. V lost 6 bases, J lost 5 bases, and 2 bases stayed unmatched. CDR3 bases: TGTGCCAGCAGAAGGACAGGGTATGGCTACACCTTC. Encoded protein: CASRRTGYGYTF.

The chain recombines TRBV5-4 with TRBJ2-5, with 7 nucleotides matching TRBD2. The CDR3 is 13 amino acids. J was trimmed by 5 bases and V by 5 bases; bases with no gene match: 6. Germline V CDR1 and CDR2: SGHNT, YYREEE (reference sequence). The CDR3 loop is CASRTGGSETQYF. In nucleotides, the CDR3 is TGTGCCAGCAGGACGGGGGGATCGGAGACCCAGTACTTC. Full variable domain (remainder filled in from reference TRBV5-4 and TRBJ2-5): ETGVTQSPTHLIKTRGQQVTLRCSSQSGHNTVSWYQQALGQGPQFIFQYYREEENGRGNFPPRFSGLQFPNYSSELNVNALELDDSALYLCASRTGGSETQYFGPGTRLLVL.

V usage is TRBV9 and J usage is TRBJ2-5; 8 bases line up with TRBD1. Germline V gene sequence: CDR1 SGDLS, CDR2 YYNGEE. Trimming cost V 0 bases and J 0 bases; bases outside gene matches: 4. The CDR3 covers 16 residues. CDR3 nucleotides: TGTGCCAGCAGCGTAGAGGGACAGGTCCACCAAGAGACCCAGTACTTC. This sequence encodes CASSVEGQVHQETQYF.

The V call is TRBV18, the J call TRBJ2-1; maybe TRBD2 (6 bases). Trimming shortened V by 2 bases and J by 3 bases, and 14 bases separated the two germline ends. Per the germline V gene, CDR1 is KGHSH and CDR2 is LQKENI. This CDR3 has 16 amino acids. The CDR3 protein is CASSPTGIGGYNEQFF. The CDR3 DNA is TGTGCCAGCTCACCAACGGGAATCGGGGGCTACAATGAGCAGTTCTTC.

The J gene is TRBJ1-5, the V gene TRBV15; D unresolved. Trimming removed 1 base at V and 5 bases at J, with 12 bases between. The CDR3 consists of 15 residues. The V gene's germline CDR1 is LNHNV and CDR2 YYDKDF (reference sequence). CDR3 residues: CATSRAVFSDQPQHF. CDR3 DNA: TGTGCCACCAGCAGAGCAGTTTTCTCTGATCAGCCCCAGCATTTT.

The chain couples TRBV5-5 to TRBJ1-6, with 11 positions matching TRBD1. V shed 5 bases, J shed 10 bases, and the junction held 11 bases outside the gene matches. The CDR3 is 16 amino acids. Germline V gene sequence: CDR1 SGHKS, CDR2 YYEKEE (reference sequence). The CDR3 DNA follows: TGTGCCAGCAGACCCGAGGACAGGGGGCGCGCCTCACCCCTCCACTTT. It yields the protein CASRPEDRGRASPLHF.

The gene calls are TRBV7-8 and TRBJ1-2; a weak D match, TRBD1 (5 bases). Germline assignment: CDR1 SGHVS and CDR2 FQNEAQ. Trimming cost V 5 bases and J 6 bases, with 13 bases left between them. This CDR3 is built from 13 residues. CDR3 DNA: TGTGCCAGCAGCGCGGCGGGGGTGGATGGCTACACCTTC. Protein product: CASSAAGVDGYTF.

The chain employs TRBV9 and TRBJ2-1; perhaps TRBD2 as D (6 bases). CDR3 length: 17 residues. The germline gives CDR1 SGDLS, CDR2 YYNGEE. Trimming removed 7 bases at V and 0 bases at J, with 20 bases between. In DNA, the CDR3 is TGTGCCAGCGGGTTCCGTTGGGACTCCCCCTCCTACAATGAGCAGTTCTTC. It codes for CASGFRWDSPSYNEQFF.

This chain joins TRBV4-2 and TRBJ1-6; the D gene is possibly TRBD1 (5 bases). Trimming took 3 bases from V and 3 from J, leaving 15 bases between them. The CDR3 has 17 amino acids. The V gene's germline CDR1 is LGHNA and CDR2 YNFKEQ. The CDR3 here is CASSQEKVGVYNSPLHF. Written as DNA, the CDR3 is TGTGCCAGCAGCCAGGAAAAAGTAGGGGTCTATAATTCACCCCTCCACTTT.

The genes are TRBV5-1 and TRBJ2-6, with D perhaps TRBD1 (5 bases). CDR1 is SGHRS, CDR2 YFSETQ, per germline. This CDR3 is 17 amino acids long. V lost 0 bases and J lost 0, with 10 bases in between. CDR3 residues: CASSLVGANSGANVLTF. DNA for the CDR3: TGCGCCAGCAGCTTGGTTGGGGCCAACTCTGGGGCCAACGTCCTGACTTTC.

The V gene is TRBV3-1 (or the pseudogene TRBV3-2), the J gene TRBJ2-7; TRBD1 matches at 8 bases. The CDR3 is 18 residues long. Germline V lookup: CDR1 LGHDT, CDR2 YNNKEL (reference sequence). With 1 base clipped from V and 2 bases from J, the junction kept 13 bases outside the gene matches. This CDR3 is CASSQASAGGGRAYEQYF. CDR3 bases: TGTGCCAGCAGCCAAGCGTCTGCAGGGGGCGGAAGGGCCTACGAGCAGTACTTC.

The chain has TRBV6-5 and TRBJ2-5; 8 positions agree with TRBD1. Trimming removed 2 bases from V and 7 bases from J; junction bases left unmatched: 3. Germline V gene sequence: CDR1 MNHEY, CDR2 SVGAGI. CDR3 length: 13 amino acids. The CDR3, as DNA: TGTGCCAGCAGTTACCAGGGGGCAGGGACCCAGTACTTC. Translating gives CASSYQGAGTQYF.

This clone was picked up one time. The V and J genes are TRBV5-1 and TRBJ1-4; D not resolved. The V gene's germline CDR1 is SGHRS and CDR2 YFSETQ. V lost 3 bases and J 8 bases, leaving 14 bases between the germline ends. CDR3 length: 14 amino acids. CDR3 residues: CASSSEGLGEKLFF. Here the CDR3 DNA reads TGCGCCAGCAGCTCTGAGGGTTTGGGGGAAAAACTGTTTTTT.

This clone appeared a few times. This chain's CDR3 is CASSYQQGVGYTF. In DNA, the CDR3 is TGTGCCAGCAGTTACCAACAGGGGGTAGGCTACACCTTC. The genes are TRBV6-5 and TRBJ1-2; 8 bases agree with TRBD1. The ends lost 2 bases at V and 8 bases at J; junction bases unmatched: 4. Germline assignment: CDR1 MNHEY and CDR2 SVGAGI. This CDR3 is built from 13 residues.

The CDR3 is CATSPGGAQQYGELFF. For the CDR3, the DNA is TGTGCCACCAGTCCAGGAGGGGCCCAACAGTACGGGGAGCTGTTTTTT. The chain uses TRBV24-1 and TRBJ2-2; a possible D gene is TRBD2 (6 bases). CDR1 is KGHDR, CDR2 SFDVKD, per germline. The V gene lost 6 bases and the J gene lost 7 bases, with 20 bases spanning the gap. There are 16 residues in the CDR3.

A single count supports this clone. CDR3 DNA: TGTGCCAGCTGGGGCAGGCCGTTCTCTGGGGCCAACGTCCTGACTTTC. This translates into CASWGRPFSGANVLTF. The V call is TRBV28, the J call TRBJ2-6; TRBD1 might be the D (5 bases). Germline lookup yields CDR1 MDHEN and CDR2 SYDVKM. The CDR3 is 16 amino acids. The V end lost 8 bases, the J end lost 0 bases, and 14 bases lay between the germline ends.